Below are 27 T cell receptor beta chains sequenced from a single sample in a study of blood T cell repertoires in COVID-19. Sequencing used immunoSEQ multiplex PCR; TCRdb keeps in-frame clones, though not all of them. The sample lists about 70,000 clones; roughly 86% were seen once. Sequencing was performed on peripheral blood. All receptors derive from a woman aged 55-69 years with acute or convalescent COVID-19.

A single count supports this clone. The chain links TRBV2 to TRBJ1-1; D is perhaps TRBD1 (5 bases). This CDR3 region has 14 residues. V lost 6 bases and J lost 1, with 12 bases in between. The V gene's germline CDR1 is SNHLY and CDR2 FYNNEI. The CDR3 here is CASSGGVANTEAFF. CDR3 nucleotides: TGTGCCAGCAGCGGAGGGGTCGCGAACACTGAAGCTTTCTTT.

This sequence joins TRBV7-9 and TRBJ1-2; tentative D call: TRBD1 (5 bases). Trimming took 5 bases from V and 6 from J, leaving 10 bases between them. CDR3 length: 12 residues. Germline V CDR1 and CDR2: SEHNR, FQNEAQ (reference sequence). The CDR3 protein is CASSPFRDGYTF. CDR3 nucleotides: TGTGCCAGCAGCCCATTCAGGGATGGCTACACCTTC.

The chain combines TRBV7-2 with TRBJ1-6; no definite D call. V lost 3 bases and J 1 base, leaving 10 bases between the germline ends. The V gene's germline CDR1 is SGHTA and CDR2 FQGNSA. The CDR3 sequence is 16 residues long. The CDR3 region is CASSFIPTSYNSPLHF. CDR3 DNA sequence: TGTGCCAGCAGCTTCATTCCCACTTCCTATAATTCACCCCTCCACTTT.

The V and J genes are TRBV7-2 and TRBJ1-5, with D unclear. Germline V lookup: CDR1 SGHTA, CDR2 FQGNSA. The length of the CDR3 is 13 residues. The ends were cut back, 3 bases at V and 2 bases at J, with 5 bases in the middle. The CDR3 nucleotides are TGTGCCAGCAGCTTGTCTGGCAATCAGCCCCAGCATTTT. This translates into CASSLSGNQPQHF.

The chain couples TRBV6-6 to TRBJ1-5; 10 bases map to TRBD1. Trimming took 5 bases from V and 11 from J; bases not matched to a gene: 15. The CDR3 extends over 16 amino acids. CDR1 MNHNY and CDR2 SVGAGI come from the germline V gene (reference sequence). In DNA, the CDR3 is TGTGCCAGCAGTCCCTCCGTGGGACAGGGGCAGTCGGCCCAGCATTTT. It yields the protein CASSPSVGQGQSAQHF.

Only one count was recorded for this clone. The V gene is TRBV5-5, the J gene TRBJ1-3; possibly TRBD1 for D (6 bases). Germline V CDR1 and CDR2: SGHKS, YYEKEE (reference sequence). V lost 6 bases and J lost 3, with 13 bases in between. The CDR3 length is 14 residues. The CDR3: CASTAVGGGNTIYF. The CDR3 DNA reads TGTGCCAGCACCGCCGTAGGGGGTGGAAACACCATATATTTT.

This chain links TRBV18 with TRBJ1-1; D call uncertain. There are 12 residues in the CDR3. The V and J ends lost 2 bases and 4 bases respectively, with 5 bases between them. Per the germline V gene, CDR1 is KGHSH and CDR2 is LQKENI. The CDR3: CASSPESTEAFF. In nucleotides, the CDR3 is TGTGCCAGCTCACCAGAGTCCACTGAAGCTTTCTTT.

The chain has TRBV6-5 and TRBJ1-1; 8 bases are a match to TRBD1. The CDR3 is 15 amino acids. Germline CDR1 is MNHEY and CDR2 is SVGAGI. V shed 0 bases, J shed 1 base, and the junction held 1 base outside the gene matches. Here the CDR3 DNA reads TGTGCCAGCAGTTACTCTGGGACAGGGAACACTGAAGCTTTCTTT. This encodes CASSYSGTGNTEAFF.

The V gene is TRBV10-3, the J gene TRBJ2-7, with 9 nucleotides matching TRBD1. Per the germline V gene, CDR1 is ENHRY and CDR2 is SYGVKD. V dropped 3 bases and J dropped 4; count of bases not matched to a gene: 7. The CDR3 runs 15 residues. In DNA form, the CDR3 reads TGTGCCATCAGTGAACCGACAGGGGGAGGTTACGAGCAGTACTTC. Amino acid sequence: CAISEPTGGGYEQYF.

The chain carries TRBV11-2 and TRBJ2-7, with D hard to call. Germline V gene data show CDR1 as SGHAT and CDR2 as FQNNGV. Trimming left V 5 bases short and J 4 bases short, with 9 bases between. The CDR3 spans 12 residues. CDR3 amino acids: CASSTTPYEQYF. The CDR3 region has the DNA TGTGCCAGCAGCACAACACCTTACGAGCAGTACTTC.

V and J are TRBV11-2 and TRBJ2-2, with TRBD1 matching 7 bases. V dropped 2 bases and J dropped 4; count of bases not matched to a gene: 10. This CDR3 has 17 residues. The germline V gene encodes CDR1 SGHAT and CDR2 FQNNGV. CDR3 sequence (DNA): TGTGCCAGCAGCTTATTTTCGGGACAGACAACCACCGGGGAGCTGTTTTTT. This translates into CASSLFSGQTTTGELFF.

The chain has TRBV19 and TRBJ2-3; D may be TRBD2 (5 bases). Trimming removed 5 bases from V and 3 bases from J, with 18 bases in between. Germline assignment: CDR1 LNHDA and CDR2 SQIVND (reference sequence). The CDR3 runs to 16 residues. In DNA, the CDR3 is TGTGCCAGTAGTGGCTCACCCGGAGGTCGGACAGATACGCAGTATTTT. Residues: CASSGSPGGRTDTQYF.

The CDR3 sequence: CASSPPGILYEQYF. The CDR3 DNA is TGTGCCAGTAGTCCCCCCGGGATTCTGTACGAGCAGTACTTC. The chain carries TRBV19 and TRBJ2-7; possibly TRBD2 for D (5 bases). Germline values: CDR1 LNHDA, CDR2 SQIVND (reference sequence). The CDR3 extends over 14 amino acids. Trimming removed 5 bases from V and 4 bases from J, with 15 bases in between. Full variable domain (outside the CDR3, taken from reference TRBV19 and TRBJ2-7): DGGITQSPKYLFRKEGQNVTLSCEQNLNHDAMYWYRQDPGQGLRLIYYSQIVNDFQKGDIAEGYSVSREKKESFPLTVTSAQKNPTAFYLCASSPPGILYEQYFGPGTRLTVT.

CDR3: CASSADRGLQVYGYTF. CDR3 in DNA: TGTGCCAGCAGCGCTGACAGGGGCCTTCAGGTTTATGGCTACACCTTC. The chain couples TRBV5-6 to TRBJ1-2, with 8 bases matching TRBD1. CDR3 length: 16 residues. Germline CDR1 is SGHDT and CDR2 is YYEEEE. J gave up 5 bases and V 4 bases, and 13 bases lay outside the gene matches. Full variable domain (rest looked up from reference TRBV5-6 and TRBJ1-2): DAGVTQSPTHLIKTRGQQVTLRCSPKSGHDTVSWYQQALGQGPQFIFQYYEEEERQRGNFPDRFSGHQFPNYSSELNVNALLLGDSALYLCASSADRGLQVYGYTFGSGTRLTVV.

The chain is built from TRBV5-5 and TRBJ1-4; 9 nucleotides align to TRBD1. The CDR3 totals 15 residues. V gave up 5 bases and J gave up 5 bases; unmatched junction bases: 7. Germline V gives CDR1 SGHKS, CDR2 YYEKEE (reference sequence). As DNA, the CDR3 is TGTGCCAGCAGAGAGCCGGGGACAGGGAATGAAAAACTGTTTTTT. Translation: CASREPGTGNEKLFF.

The V gene is TRBV4-1, the J gene TRBJ1-1, with unresolved D. V lost 5 bases and J lost 1, with 23 bases in between. The CDR3 loop spans 18 amino acids. From germline, CDR1 is MGHRA and CDR2 YSYEKL. CDR3 residues: CASSATWRYGETNTEAFF. The DNA of the CDR3 is TGCGCCAGCAGCGCCACTTGGAGGTATGGGGAGACGAACACTGAAGCTTTCTTT.

The sample holds one count of this clone. CDR3 residues: CASSFFSGGAYEQYF. In DNA, the CDR3 is TGTGCCAGCAGTTTTTTTAGCGGGGGGGCCTACGAGCAGTACTTC. This rearrangement joins TRBV6-5 to TRBJ2-7, with 11 bases that match TRBD2. The J segment lost 2 bases and the V segment lost 4 bases, leaving 4 bases of the junction unmatched. CDR1 and CDR2 from the germline V gene are MNHEY and SVGAGI. The CDR3 has 15 amino acids.

The chain joins TRBV7-2 to TRBJ1-2; a weak D match, TRBD1 (6 bases). The germline V gene has CDR1 SGHTA and CDR2 FQGNSA. The CDR3 spans 16 residues. V was pared by 5 bases and J by 4 bases, with 20 bases between. The CDR3 sequence is CASSPSGGGVVYGYTF. The CDR3 DNA sequence: TGTGCCAGCAGCCCAAGTGGGGGGGGCGTTGTCTATGGCTACACCTTC.

The chain uses TRBV7-2 and TRBJ1-2; perhaps TRBD1 as D (6 bases). CDR1 and CDR2 (germline): SGHTA, FQGNSA. Trimming left V 8 bases short and J 4 bases short, with 23 bases between. This CDR3 spans 16 amino acids. CDR3 sequence reads: CASRTSVETGLYGYTF. The CDR3 DNA reads TGTGCCAGCCGAACATCGGTCGAAACAGGGCTCTATGGCTACACCTTC. Looking up the rest from reference TRBV7-2 and TRBJ1-2 gives the full variable domain: GAGVSQSPSNKVTEKGKDVELRCDPISGHTALYWYRQSLGQGLEFLIYFQGNSAPDKSGLPSDRFSAERTGGSVSTLTIQRTQQEDSAVYLCASRTSVETGLYGYTFGSGTRLTVV.

In its sample, this clone was seen a few times. V and J are TRBV12-1 and TRBJ2-3; the table names TRBD2, a call not compared with the DNA. TRBV12-1 is given as a pseudogene. The CDR3 is made up of 16 amino acids. DNA of the CDR3: TGTGCCAGCAGCCCGGGACTAGCGGGGGGCACAGATACGCAGTATTTT. Residues: CASSPGLAGGTDTQYF.

The rearrangement joins TRBV3-1 (or the pseudogene TRBV3-2) to TRBJ1-6, with D possibly being TRBD1 (5 bases). The germline V and J ends were trimmed by 4 bases and 2 bases, with 12 bases remaining between them. Germline lookup yields CDR1 LGHDT and CDR2 YNNKEL (reference sequence). CDR3 length: 16 amino acids. The chain's CDR3 is CASSPREGTYNSPLHF. CDR3 bases: TGTGCCAGCAGCCCCAGGGAAGGGACCTATAATTCACCCCTCCACTTT.

Details on this clone: Germline is not matched at one junction end, which may reflect a read error. The CDR3 region is CARSFSQGNYGYTF. Written as DNA, the CDR3 is TGTGCCAGGAGTTTTTCACAGGGGAACTATGGCTACACCTTC. This sequence joins TRBV27 and TRBJ1-2; TRBD1 agrees at 7 bases. This CDR3 has 14 residues. Germline lookup yields CDR1 MNHEY and CDR2 SMNVEV (reference sequence).

This chain joins TRBV5-4 and TRBJ2-6; D call uncertain. CDR1 and CDR2 (germline): SGHNT, YYREEE (reference sequence). The ends were cut back, 3 bases at V and 0 bases at J, with 10 bases in the middle. CDR3 size: 16 residues. As DNA, the CDR3 is TGTGCCAGCAGCTCCTCTCGGGTCTCTGGGGCCAACGTCCTGACTTTC. As protein: CASSSSRVSGANVLTF.

This chain joins TRBV6-6 and TRBJ1-5, with 8 bases that match TRBD1. CDR1 and CDR2 from the germline V gene are MNHNY and SVGAGI (reference sequence). V was clipped by 6 bases and J by 4 bases; unmatched bases: 5. There are 14 residues in the CDR3. The CDR3 DNA sequence: TGTGCCAGCAGCGACAGGGGAGGGAATCAGCCCCAGCATTTT. Protein sequence: CASSDRGGNQPQHF.

The chain uses TRBV7-9 and TRBJ2-7, with 9 positions matching TRBD1. The junction had 6 bases not matched to a gene; V was cut back by 2 bases and J by 4 bases. The germline V gene has CDR1 SEHNR and CDR2 FQNEAQ (reference sequence). This CDR3 contains 15 residues. The CDR3 nucleotides are TGTGCCAGCAGCTTATTAGACAGGGGGATATACGAGCAGTACTTC. It is translated as CASSLLDRGIYEQYF.

The J gene is TRBJ1-6, the V gene TRBV9, with a possible D match to TRBD1 (5 bases). CDR3 length: 16 residues. Germline V gives CDR1 SGDLS, CDR2 YYNGEE. V dropped 3 bases and J dropped 7 bases, with 17 bases sitting between them. CDR3 sequence (DNA): TGTGCCAGCAGCGGGGGGGACGTCCGAGGAAATTCACCCCTCCACTTT. This translates into CASSGGDVRGNSPLHF.

The rearrangement links TRBV7-2 to TRBJ2-1, with 10 bases identical to TRBD2. Germline V gene lookup returns CDR1 SGHTA and CDR2 FQGNSA. CDR3 length: 15 amino acids. J gave up 9 bases and V 1 base, and 6 bases lay outside the gene matches. CDR3 nucleotide sequence: TGTGCCAGCAGCTTAGAACTAGCGGGGACTATTGAGCAGTTCTTC. This sequence encodes CASSLELAGTIEQFF.